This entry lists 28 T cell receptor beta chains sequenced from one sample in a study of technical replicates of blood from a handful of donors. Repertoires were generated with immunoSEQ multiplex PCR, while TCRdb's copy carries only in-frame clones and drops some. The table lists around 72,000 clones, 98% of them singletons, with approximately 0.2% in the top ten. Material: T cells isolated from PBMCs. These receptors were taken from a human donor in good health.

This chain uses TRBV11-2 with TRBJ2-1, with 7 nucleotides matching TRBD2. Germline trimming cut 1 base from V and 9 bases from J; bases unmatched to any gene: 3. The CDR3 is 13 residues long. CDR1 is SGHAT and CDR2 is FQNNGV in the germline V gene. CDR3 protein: CASSLAGGPEQFF. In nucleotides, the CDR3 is TGTGCCAGCAGCTTAGCGGGAGGCCCTGAGCAGTTCTTC. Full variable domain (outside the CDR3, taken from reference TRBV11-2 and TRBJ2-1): EAGVAQSPRYKIIEKRQSVAFWCNPISGHATLYWYQQILGQGPKLLIQFQNNGVVDDSQLPKDRFSAERLKGVDSTLKIQPAKLEDSAVYLCASSLAGGPEQFFGPGTRLTVL.

In DNA, the CDR3 is TGTGCCAGCAGCCAAGGACGGGAAAATTCACCCCTCCACTTT. Translating it yields CASSQGRENSPLHF. V and J are TRBV14 and TRBJ1-6, with D hard to call. Germline V CDR1 and CDR2: SGHDN, FVKESK. The CDR3 consists of 14 residues. V was pared by 1 base and J by 7 bases, with 8 bases between.

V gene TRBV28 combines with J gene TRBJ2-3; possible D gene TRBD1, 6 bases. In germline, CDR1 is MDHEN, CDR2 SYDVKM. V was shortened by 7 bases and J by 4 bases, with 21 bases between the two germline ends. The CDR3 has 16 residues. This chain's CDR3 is CASISHQGRTADTQYF. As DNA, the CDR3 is TGTGCCAGCATATCCCATCAGGGGCGGACTGCAGATACGCAGTATTTT.

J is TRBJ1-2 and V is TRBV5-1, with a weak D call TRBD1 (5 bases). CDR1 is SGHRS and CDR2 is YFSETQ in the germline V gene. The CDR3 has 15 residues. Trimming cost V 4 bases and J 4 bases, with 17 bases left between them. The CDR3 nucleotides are TGCGCCAGCAGCGTCACGGAGGGGAGGGCCTATGGCTACACCTTC. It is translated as CASSVTEGRAYGYTF.

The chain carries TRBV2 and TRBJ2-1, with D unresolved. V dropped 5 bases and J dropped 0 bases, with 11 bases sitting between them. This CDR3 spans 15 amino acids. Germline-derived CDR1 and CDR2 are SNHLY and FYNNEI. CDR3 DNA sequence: TGTGCCAGCAGTAAAAGCCCTAGCTCCTACAATGAGCAGTTCTTC. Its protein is CASSKSPSSYNEQFF.

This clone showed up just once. Written as DNA, the CDR3 is TGTGCCAGCAGCGACAGGGGAGGAAGCACAGATACGCAGTATTTT. Translating gives CASSDRGGSTDTQYF. The V and J genes are TRBV7-2 and TRBJ2-3, with TRBD1 matching over 8 bases. V shed 5 bases, J shed 0 bases, and the junction held 4 bases outside the gene matches. CDR1 is SGHTA and CDR2 is FQGNSA in the germline V gene. CDR3 length: 15 residues.

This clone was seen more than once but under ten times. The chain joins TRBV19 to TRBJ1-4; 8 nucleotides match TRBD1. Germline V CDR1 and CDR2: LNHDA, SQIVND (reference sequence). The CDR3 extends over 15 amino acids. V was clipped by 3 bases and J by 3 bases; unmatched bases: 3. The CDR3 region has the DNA TGTGCCAGTAGTATGGGGACAGGATCTAATGAAAAACTGTTTTTT. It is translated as CASSMGTGSNEKLFF.

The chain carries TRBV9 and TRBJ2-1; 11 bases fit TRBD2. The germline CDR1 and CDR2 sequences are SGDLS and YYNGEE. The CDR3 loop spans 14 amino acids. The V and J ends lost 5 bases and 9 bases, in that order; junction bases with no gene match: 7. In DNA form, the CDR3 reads TGTGCCAGCAGTTTTACTAGCGGGAGAGTTGAGCAGTTCTTC. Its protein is CASSFTSGRVEQFF.

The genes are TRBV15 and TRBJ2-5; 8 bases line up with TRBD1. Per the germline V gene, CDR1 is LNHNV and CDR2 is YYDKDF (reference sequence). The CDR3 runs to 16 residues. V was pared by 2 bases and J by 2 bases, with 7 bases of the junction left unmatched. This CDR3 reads CATSRFGTGGQETQYF. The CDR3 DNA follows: TGTGCCACCAGCAGATTCGGGACAGGCGGACAAGAGACCCAGTACTTC.

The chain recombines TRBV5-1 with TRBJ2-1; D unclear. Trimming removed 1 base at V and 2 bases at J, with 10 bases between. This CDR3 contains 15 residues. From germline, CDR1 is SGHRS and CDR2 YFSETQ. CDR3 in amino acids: CASSLNPVPYNEQFF. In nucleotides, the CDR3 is TGCGCCAGCAGCTTGAACCCGGTCCCCTACAATGAGCAGTTCTTC.

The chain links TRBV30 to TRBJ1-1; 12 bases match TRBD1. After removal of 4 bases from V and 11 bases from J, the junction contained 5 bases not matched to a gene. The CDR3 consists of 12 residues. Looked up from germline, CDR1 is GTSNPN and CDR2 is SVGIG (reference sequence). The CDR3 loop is CAWKGQGAGAFF. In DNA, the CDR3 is TGTGCCTGGAAGGGACAGGGGGCAGGGGCTTTCTTT. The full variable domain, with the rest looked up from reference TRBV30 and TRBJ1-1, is SQTIHQWPATLVQPVGSPLSLECTVEGTSNPNLYWYRQAAGRGLQLLFYSVGIGQISSEVPQNLSASRPQDRQFILSSKKLLLSDSGFYLCAWKGQGAGAFFGQGTRLTVV.

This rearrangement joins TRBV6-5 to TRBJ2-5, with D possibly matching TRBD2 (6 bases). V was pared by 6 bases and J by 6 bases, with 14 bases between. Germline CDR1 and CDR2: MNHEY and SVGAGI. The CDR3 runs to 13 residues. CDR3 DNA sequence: TGTGCCAGCAGACCGGGGACTTCTCAGACCCAGTACTTC. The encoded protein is CASRPGTSQTQYF.

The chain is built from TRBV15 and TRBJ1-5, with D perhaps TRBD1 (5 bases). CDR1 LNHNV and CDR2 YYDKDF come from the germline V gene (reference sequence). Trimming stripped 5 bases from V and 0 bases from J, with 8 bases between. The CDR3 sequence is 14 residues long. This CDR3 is CATSLTVSNQPQHF. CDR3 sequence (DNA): TGTGCCACCAGCCTGACAGTTAGCAATCAGCCCCAGCATTTT.

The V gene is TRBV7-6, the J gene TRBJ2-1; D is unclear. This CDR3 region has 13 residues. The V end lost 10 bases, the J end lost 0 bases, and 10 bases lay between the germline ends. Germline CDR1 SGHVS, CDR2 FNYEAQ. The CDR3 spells CATQELSYNEQFF. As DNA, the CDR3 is TGTGCCACTCAAGAGCTCTCCTACAATGAGCAGTTCTTC. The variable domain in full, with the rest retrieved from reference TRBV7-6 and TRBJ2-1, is GAGVSQSPRYKVTKRGQDVALRCDPISGHVSLYWYRQALGQGPEFLTYFNYEAQQDKSGLPNDRFSAERPEGSISTLTIQRTEQRDSAMYRCATQELSYNEQFFGPGTRLTVL.

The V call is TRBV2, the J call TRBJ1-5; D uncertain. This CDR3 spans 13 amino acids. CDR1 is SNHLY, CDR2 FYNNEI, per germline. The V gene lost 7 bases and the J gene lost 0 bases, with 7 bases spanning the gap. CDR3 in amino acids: CASTGDSNQPQHF. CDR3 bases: TGTGCCAGCACAGGCGATAGCAATCAGCCCCAGCATTTT.

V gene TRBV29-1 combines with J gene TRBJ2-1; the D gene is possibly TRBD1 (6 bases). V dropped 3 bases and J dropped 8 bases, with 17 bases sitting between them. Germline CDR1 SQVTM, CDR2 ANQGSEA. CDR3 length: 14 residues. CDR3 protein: CSVEAGVISDEQFF. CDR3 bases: TGCAGCGTTGAGGCAGGGGTGATTAGCGATGAGCAGTTCTTC.

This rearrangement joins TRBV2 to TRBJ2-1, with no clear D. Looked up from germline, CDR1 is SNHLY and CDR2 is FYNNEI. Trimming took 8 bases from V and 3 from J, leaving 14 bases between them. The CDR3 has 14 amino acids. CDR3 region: CASLSGNNYNEQFF. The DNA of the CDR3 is TGTGCCAGCCTCAGTGGTAATAACTACAATGAGCAGTTCTTC. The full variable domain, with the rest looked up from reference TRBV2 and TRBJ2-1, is EPEVTQTPSHQVTQMGQEVILRCVPISNHLYFYWYRQILGQKVEFLVSFYNNEISEKSEIFDDQFSVERPDGSNFTLKIRSTKLEDSAMYFCASLSGNNYNEQFFGPGTRLTVL.

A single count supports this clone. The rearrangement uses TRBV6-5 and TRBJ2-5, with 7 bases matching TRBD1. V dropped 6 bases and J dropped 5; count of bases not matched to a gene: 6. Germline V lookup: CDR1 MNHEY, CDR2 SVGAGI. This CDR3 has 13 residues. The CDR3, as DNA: TGTGCCAGCAGAGCTACAGGGGTCGAGACCCAGTACTTC. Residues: CASRATGVETQYF.

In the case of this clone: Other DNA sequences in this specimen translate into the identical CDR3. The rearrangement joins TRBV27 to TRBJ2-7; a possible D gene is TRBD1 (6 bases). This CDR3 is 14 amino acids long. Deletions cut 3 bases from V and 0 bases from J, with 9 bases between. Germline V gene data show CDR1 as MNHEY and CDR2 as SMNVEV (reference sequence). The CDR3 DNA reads TGTGCCAGCAGTTTGGTGGGGGCCTCCTACGAGCAGTACTTC. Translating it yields CASSLVGASYEQYF.

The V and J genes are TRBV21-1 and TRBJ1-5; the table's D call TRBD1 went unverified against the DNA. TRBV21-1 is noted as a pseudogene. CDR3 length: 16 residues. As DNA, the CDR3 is TGTGCCAGCAGCAAAACACAGGGGCGACCCAATCAGCCCCAGCATTTT. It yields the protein CASSKTQGRPNQPQHF.

The CDR3 loop is CSVAGTSGSYEQYF. The CDR3 region has the DNA TGCAGCGTTGCGGGGACTAGCGGGAGCTACGAGCAGTACTTC. The chain has TRBV29-1 and TRBJ2-7, with 14 bases fitting TRBD2. The CDR3 runs 14 residues. The germline CDR1 and CDR2 sequences are SQVTM and ANQGSEA. V lost 4 bases and J lost 3; bases outside the gene matches: 2.

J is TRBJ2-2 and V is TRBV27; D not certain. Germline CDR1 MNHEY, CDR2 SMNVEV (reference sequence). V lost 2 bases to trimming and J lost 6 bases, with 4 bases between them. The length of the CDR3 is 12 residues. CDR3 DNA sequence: TGTGCCAGCAGTTTAGGGCCCGGGGAGCTGTTTTTT. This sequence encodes CASSLGPGELFF.

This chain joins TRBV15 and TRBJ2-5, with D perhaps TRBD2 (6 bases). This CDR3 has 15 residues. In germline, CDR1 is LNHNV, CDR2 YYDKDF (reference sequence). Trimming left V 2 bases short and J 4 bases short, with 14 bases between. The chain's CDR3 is CATSRSTRERETQYF. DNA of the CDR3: TGTGCCACCAGCAGATCCACCCGGGAGCGAGAGACCCAGTACTTC. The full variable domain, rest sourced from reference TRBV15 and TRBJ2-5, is DAMVIQNPRYQVTQFGKPVTLSCSQTLNHNVMYWYQQKSSQAPKLLFHYYDKDFNNEADTPDNFQSRRPNTSFCFLDIRSPGLGDTAMYLCATSRSTRERETQYFGPGTRLLVL.

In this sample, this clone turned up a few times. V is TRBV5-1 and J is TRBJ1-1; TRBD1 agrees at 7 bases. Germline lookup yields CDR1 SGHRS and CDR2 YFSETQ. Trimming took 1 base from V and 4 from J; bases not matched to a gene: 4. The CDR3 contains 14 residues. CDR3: CASSLTEGATEAFF. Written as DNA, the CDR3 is TGCGCCAGCAGCTTGACAGAGGGGGCCACTGAAGCTTTCTTT.

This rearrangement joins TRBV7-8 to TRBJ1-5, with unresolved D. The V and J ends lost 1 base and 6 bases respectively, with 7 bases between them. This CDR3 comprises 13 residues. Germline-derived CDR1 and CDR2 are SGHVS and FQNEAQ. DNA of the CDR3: TGTGCCAGCAGCTTAGTAAGCGGTCAGCCCCAGCATTTT. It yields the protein CASSLVSGQPQHF.

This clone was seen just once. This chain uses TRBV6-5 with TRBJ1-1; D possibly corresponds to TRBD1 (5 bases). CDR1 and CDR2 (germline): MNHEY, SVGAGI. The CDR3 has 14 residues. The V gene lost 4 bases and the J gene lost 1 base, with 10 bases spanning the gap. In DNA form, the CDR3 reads TGTGCCAGCAGTTCCCAGGGTGGGAACACTGAAGCTTTCTTT. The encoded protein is CASSSQGGNTEAFF.

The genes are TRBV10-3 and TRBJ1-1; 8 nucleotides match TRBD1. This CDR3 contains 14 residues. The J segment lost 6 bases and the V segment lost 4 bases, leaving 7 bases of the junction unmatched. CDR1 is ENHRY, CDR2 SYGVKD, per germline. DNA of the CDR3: TGTGCCATCAGTGCCGGACAGGGAATAGCTGAAGCTTTCTTT. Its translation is CAISAGQGIAEAFF.

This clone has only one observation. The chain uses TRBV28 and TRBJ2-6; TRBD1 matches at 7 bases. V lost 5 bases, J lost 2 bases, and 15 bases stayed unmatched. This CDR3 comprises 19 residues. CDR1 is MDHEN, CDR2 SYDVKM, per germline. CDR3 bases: TGTGCCAGCAGTCTTATAGGGACAGTCGGTACGGCTGGGGCCAACGTCCTGACTTTC. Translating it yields CASSLIGTVGTAGANVLTF.